This passage covers 30 T cell receptor beta chains from one sample sequenced in a study of naive and memory T cell subsets. Both TRBC1 and TRBC2 were covered by a beta constant-region primer of two equimolar oligonucleotides. From the UMI-ligation and nested PCR reads, TCRdb called clonotypes with MiXCR, one entry per CDR3 protein. Of 140,000 to 150,000 distinct CDR3 sequences in the sample, about 15% are singletons; the top ten hold more than 0.13%. Sequencing was performed on naive CD4+ T cells from blood. These receptors originate from a human donor in good health.

This clonotype was seen a handful of times. The chain recombines TRBV7-9 with TRBJ2-2; unclear D gene. Between the trimmed V and J ends, which lost 11 bases and 0 bases, there was a span of 10 bases. Germline CDR1 and CDR2: SEHNR and FQNEAQ (reference sequence). This CDR3 comprises 13 residues. The chain's CDR3 is CAPGQTNTGELFF. Here the CDR3 DNA reads TGTGCCCCTGGGCAGACGAACACCGGGGAGCTGTTTTTT.

The chain recombines TRBV12-3 or TRBV12-4 with TRBJ2-2, with 9 positions matching TRBD1. This CDR3 is built from 18 residues. V dropped 7 bases and J dropped 6; count of bases not matched to a gene: 18. Here the CDR3 reads CASTFRGFGTGRAGELFF. The CDR3 DNA sequence: TGTGCCAGCACCTTCAGAGGTTTCGGGACAGGGCGAGCCGGGGAGCTGTTTTTT.

This clonotype was seen a handful of times. As DNA, the CDR3 is TGTGCCATCATTATGGGACTATCGAACACCGGGGAGCTGTTTTTT. This codes for CAIIMGLSNTGELFF. V is TRBV10-3 and J is TRBJ2-2, with 7 bases lining up with TRBD2. The CDR3 is 15 amino acids. Germline values: CDR1 ENHRY, CDR2 SYGVKD. V shed 7 bases and J 0 bases; nucleotides not matched to a gene: 5.

The gene calls are TRBV4-2 and TRBJ2-1; 14 nucleotides align to TRBD2. V lost 5 bases to trimming and J lost 0 bases; unmatched junction nucleotides: 9. The length of the CDR3 is 19 residues. The germline gives CDR1 LGHNA, CDR2 YNFKEQ. CDR3 bases: TGTGCCAGCAGCGCAGAGGGACTAGCGGGAGCCCTCTCCTACAATGAGCAGTTCTTC. Encoded protein: CASSAEGLAGALSYNEQFF.

V is TRBV18 and J is TRBJ2-5; D assignment may be TRBD1 or TRBD2 (5 bases each). Germline-derived CDR1 and CDR2 are KGHSH and LQKENI. The length of the CDR3 is 14 residues. Trimming removed 4 bases from V and 5 bases from J, with 14 bases in between. CDR3 protein: CASSLQESGETQYF. For the CDR3, the DNA is TGTGCCAGCTCACTACAGGAGTCGGGGGAGACCCAGTACTTC.

V usage is TRBV6-6 and J usage is TRBJ2-7; D not resolved. The CDR3 length is 14 residues. With 0 bases removed from V and 2 bases from J, the gap between germline ends came to 8 bases. Germline V lookup: CDR1 MNHNY, CDR2 SVGAGI (reference sequence). The CDR3, as DNA: TGTGCCAGCAGTTACTCGCAGGACCCCTACGAGCAGTACTTC. Protein: CASSYSQDPYEQYF.

This clonotype was seen a few times. The chain combines TRBV7-9 with TRBJ2-7, with TRBD1 matching 7 bases. Germline loops: CDR1 SEHNR, CDR2 FQNEAQ (reference sequence). The CDR3 is made up of 14 amino acids. The junction had 8 bases not matched to a gene; V was cut back by 5 bases and J by 4 bases. The CDR3 sequence: CASSARDRLYEQYF. The CDR3 DNA follows: TGTGCCAGCAGCGCCCGGGACAGACTATACGAGCAGTACTTC. Full variable domain (remainder filled in from reference TRBV7-9 and TRBJ2-7): DTGVSQNPRHKITKRGQNVTFRCDPISEHNRLYWYRQTLGQGPEFLTYFQNEAQLEKSRLLSDRFSAERPKGSFSTLEIQRTEQGDSAMYLCASSARDRLYEQYFGPGTRLTVT.

The V call is TRBV5-1, the J call TRBJ2-3, with 13 bases that match TRBD2. There are 14 residues in the CDR3. V lost 5 bases and J lost 4; bases outside the gene matches: 1. Looked up from germline, CDR1 is SGHRS and CDR2 is YFSETQ. The CDR3 sequence: CASRTSGRADTQYF. The CDR3 region has the DNA TGCGCCAGCAGAACTAGCGGGAGGGCAGATACGCAGTATTTT.

This clonotype appeared many times. The chain has TRBV29-1 and TRBJ2-7; 13 bases fit TRBD2. Trimming cost V 7 bases and J 4 bases; bases outside gene matches: 1. The CDR3 spans 12 residues. Germline V gene data show CDR1 as SQVTM and CDR2 as ANQGSEA. The DNA for the CDR3 is TGCAGCGGGACTAGCGGGAGTTACGAGCAGTACTTC. Its translation is CSGTSGSYEQYF.

This chain uses TRBV24-1 with TRBJ2-5; D remains ambiguous. Germline loops: CDR1 KGHDR, CDR2 SFDVKD. The V gene lost 10 bases and the J gene lost 1 base, with 6 bases spanning the gap. The CDR3 is made up of 11 amino acids. CDR3 in DNA: TGTGCCACAGGGATCCAAGAGACCCAGTACTTC. Residues: CATGIQETQYF.

The table lists this clonotype with a few counts. This chain joins TRBV19 and TRBJ1-1; D is perhaps TRBD1 (5 bases). The CDR3 is 17 amino acids. V lost 2 bases to trimming and J lost 2 bases, with 18 bases between them. Germline values: CDR1 LNHDA, CDR2 SQIVND (reference sequence). Here the CDR3 reads CASSIPWSGAGNTEAFF. In DNA form, the CDR3 reads TGTGCCAGTAGTATACCATGGAGCGGGGCGGGAAACACTGAAGCTTTCTTT.

This clonotype was detected a few times. This chain links TRBV7-3 with TRBJ2-1; a weak D match, TRBD2 (5 bases). Deletions cut 5 bases from V and 9 bases from J, with 11 bases between. The CDR3 runs 12 residues. Germline CDR1 and CDR2: SGHTA and FQGTGA. CDR3 in amino acids: CASSLGGREQFF. As DNA, the CDR3 is TGTGCCAGCAGCCTAGGAGGTCGTGAGCAGTTCTTC.

This clonotype appeared a few times. For the CDR3, the DNA is TGTGCCAGCAGCTTAGGTGGGGAGACGGAGTACTTC. Translation: CASSLGGETEYF. V gene TRBV7-2 combines with J gene TRBJ2-4, with D perhaps TRBD2 (5 bases). Looked up from germline, CDR1 is SGHTA and CDR2 is FQGNSA. This CDR3 region has 12 residues. V was pared by 1 base and J by 14 bases, with 12 bases between.

The chain combines TRBV7-2 with TRBJ2-1, with D possibly matching TRBD2 (6 bases). This CDR3 is built from 16 residues. Trimming shortened V by 1 base and J by 8 bases, and 18 bases separated the two germline ends. The V gene's germline CDR1 is SGHTA and CDR2 FQGNSA. CDR3 sequence: CASSLVGTGTHHEQFF. In nucleotides, the CDR3 is TGTGCCAGCAGCTTAGTAGGGACCGGGACTCACCATGAGCAGTTCTTC. The variable domain in full, completed from reference TRBV7-2 and TRBJ2-1, reads GAGVSQSPSNKVTEKGKDVELRCDPISGHTALYWYRQSLGQGLEFLIYFQGNSAPDKSGLPSDRFSAERTGGSVSTLTIQRTQQEDSAVYLCASSLVGTGTHHEQFFGPGTRLTVL.

The gene calls are TRBV10-3 and TRBJ2-3; D is perhaps TRBD1 or TRBD2 (7 bases each). Trimming shortened V by 8 bases and J by 2 bases, and 17 bases separated the two germline ends. This CDR3 is built from 15 residues. Looked up from germline, CDR1 is ENHRY and CDR2 is SYGVKD. CDR3 coding DNA: TGTGCCATCGGAGACAGGGCGGGGGACACAGATACGCAGTATTTT. Translating it yields CAIGDRAGDTDTQYF.

This clonotype was detected many times. V gene TRBV19 combines with J gene TRBJ2-7; no clear D gene. The CDR3 is made up of 13 amino acids. The V and J ends lost 6 bases and 0 bases respectively, with 9 bases between them. Germline values: CDR1 LNHDA, CDR2 SQIVND (reference sequence). For the CDR3, the DNA is TGTGCCAGTAGCAGGACCGACTCCTACGAGCAGTACTTC. This translates into CASSRTDSYEQYF.

This clonotype was observed a handful of times. J is TRBJ2-6 and V is TRBV19, with D perhaps TRBD2 (6 bases). Germline V lookup: CDR1 LNHDA, CDR2 SQIVND (reference sequence). The V end was cut by 6 bases, the J end by 0 bases, with 18 bases between. There are 18 residues in the CDR3. CDR3: CASSPTLDGSSGANVLTF. As DNA, the CDR3 is TGTGCCAGTAGCCCAACCCTGGACGGGAGCTCTGGGGCCAACGTCCTGACTTTC. Together with reference TRBV19 and TRBJ2-6, the CDR3 gives the full variable domain: DGGITQSPKYLFRKEGQNVTLSCEQNLNHDAMYWYRQDPGQGLRLIYYSQIVNDFQKGDIAEGYSVSREKKESFPLTVTSAQKNPTAFYLCASSPTLDGSSGANVLTFGAGSRLTVL.

This clonotype turned up a few times. J is TRBJ2-4 and V is TRBV3-1; 12 bases match TRBD2. V dropped 4 bases and J dropped 7; count of bases not matched to a gene: 8. The germline V gene has CDR1 LGHDT and CDR2 YNNKEL (reference sequence). The CDR3 has 16 amino acids. This CDR3 is CASSPWTSGIMNIQYF. The CDR3 DNA is TGTGCCAGCAGCCCCTGGACTAGCGGGATCATGAACATTCAGTACTTC.

This clonotype was seen ten or more times. The chain links TRBV6-2 or TRBV6-3 to TRBJ2-7; D unresolved. Germline V CDR1 and CDR2: MNHEY, SVGEGT. With 5 bases removed from V and 2 bases from J, the gap between germline ends came to 13 bases. CDR3 length equals 14 residues. The CDR3 nucleotides are TGTGCCAGCAGTGTGACGGATAAGACCTACGAGCAGTACTTC. It codes for CASSVTDKTYEQYF.

The chain employs TRBV15 and TRBJ2-7; TRBD1 matches 11 bases. CDR1 and CDR2 (germline): LNHNV, YYDKDF (reference sequence). The CDR3 runs to 14 residues. V dropped 3 bases and J dropped 5; count of bases not matched to a gene: 3. CDR3 DNA sequence: TGTGCCACCAGCAGGGACAGGGGGCCCAACGAGCAGTACTTC. It translates to CATSRDRGPNEQYF.

This clonotype was detected a few times. V usage is TRBV4-3 and J usage is TRBJ1-1, with D possibly matching TRBD1 (5 bases). V was trimmed by 0 bases and J by 5 bases, leaving 10 bases between them. CDR1 is LGHNA, CDR2 YSLEER, per germline. This CDR3 comprises 14 residues. The chain's CDR3 is CASSQDSGGTEAFF. The CDR3 nucleotides are TGCGCCAGCAGCCAAGATTCGGGGGGGACTGAAGCTTTCTTT.

This clonotype was seen a handful of times. CDR3 in DNA: TGTGCCAGCAGTCCTGACAGGGGGTATGATGAAGCTTTCTTT. This encodes CASSPDRGYDEAFF. The J gene is TRBJ1-1, the V gene TRBV12-3 or TRBV12-4, with 9 nucleotides matching TRBD1. The CDR3 loop spans 14 amino acids. Unmatched junction bases numbered 8, after V lost 5 bases and J lost 7 bases.

In its sample, this clonotype was seen many times. The DNA of the CDR3 is TGCAGCGTTGGCAATCCATGGGCAGGCTATGGCTACACCTTC. Its translation: CSVGNPWAGYGYTF. The chain uses TRBV29-1 and TRBJ1-2; D gene ambiguous. V was cut by 4 bases and J by 4 bases, with 16 bases left in between. The length of the CDR3 is 14 residues. Germline assignment: CDR1 SQVTM and CDR2 ANQGSEA.

This clonotype was found many times. The chain carries TRBV29-1 and TRBJ2-3; D is perhaps TRBD1 or TRBD2 (5 bases each). CDR1 is SQVTM, CDR2 ANQGSEA, per germline. CDR3 length: 13 residues. Trimming took 7 bases from V and 4 from J, leaving 15 bases between them. The CDR3 region is CSGGRGRADTQYF. CDR3 sequence (DNA): TGCAGCGGGGGCCGGGGTCGCGCAGATACGCAGTATTTT.

This rearrangement joins TRBV12-3 or TRBV12-4 to TRBJ2-7, with TRBD1 as a possible D gene (6 bases). With 3 bases removed from V and 5 bases from J, the gap between germline ends came to 17 bases. The CDR3 contains 15 residues. This CDR3 is CASSFPWDTRNEQYF. CDR3 in DNA: TGTGCCAGCAGTTTCCCCTGGGACACCCGGAACGAGCAGTACTTC.

This clonotype appeared a few times. The chain links TRBV3-1 to TRBJ2-6, with D unclear. The CDR3 extends over 14 amino acids. Trimming took 0 bases from V and 2 from J, leaving 2 bases between them. Germline lookup yields CDR1 LGHDT and CDR2 YNNKEL (reference sequence). CDR3 nucleotide sequence: TGTGCCAGCAGCCAAGATACTGGGGCCAACGTCCTGACTTTC. It yields the protein CASSQDTGANVLTF.

The chain recombines TRBV5-6 with TRBJ1-1; 12 positions agree with TRBD1. This CDR3 region has 16 residues. CDR1 is SGHDT, CDR2 YYEEEE, per germline. The V and J ends lost 8 bases and 4 bases, in that order; junction bases with no gene match: 12. CDR3: CASIGTGGVGATEAFF. Written as DNA, the CDR3 is TGTGCCAGTATCGGGACAGGGGGCGTGGGCGCCACTGAAGCTTTCTTT.

The rearrangement uses TRBV29-1 and TRBJ1-1; the match to TRBD1 covers 7 bases. The CDR3 is made up of 15 amino acids. Germline-derived CDR1 and CDR2 are SQVTM and ANQGSEA. Trimming removed 4 bases from V and 6 bases from J; junction bases left unmatched: 14. CDR3 in DNA: TGCAGCGTTGTAGAGGGGGCGCGACTTAGCGCTGAAGCTTTCTTT. It specifies CSVVEGARLSAEAFF.

The rearrangement links TRBV28 to TRBJ2-5; 10 bases match TRBD2. CDR3 length: 18 residues. Germline CDR1 reads MDHEN; CDR2 reads SYDVKM. Trimming removed 8 bases from V and 2 bases from J; junction bases left unmatched: 17. The CDR3 bases are TGTGCCAGCCTTGCGACGCGGGGGACTAGCGCTAGACAAGAGACCCAGTACTTC. Protein product: CASLATRGTSARQETQYF.

This clonotype showed up just a few times. The chain has TRBV7-9 and TRBJ2-3; D is unclear. The V gene's germline CDR1 is SEHNR and CDR2 FQNEAQ (reference sequence). The V and J ends lost 5 bases and 2 bases respectively, with 17 bases between them. There are 16 residues in the CDR3. CDR3 protein: CASSATGLTNTDTQYF. The CDR3, as DNA: TGTGCCAGCAGCGCCACGGGCTTAACTAACACAGATACGCAGTATTTT.